These 21 T cell receptor beta chains came from one sample sequenced in a study of blood T cell repertoires in COVID-19. Data came from immunoSEQ multiplex PCR; TCRdb stores just in-frame clones and leaves some out. The sample records about 55,000 clones, almost 90% being singletons. Sequencing was carried out using peripheral blood. Receptors were obtained from a man aged 60-69 years with active COVID-19.

The chain joins TRBV27 to TRBJ2-1; TRBD2 agrees at 7 bases. CDR1 MNHEY and CDR2 SMNVEV come from the germline V gene (reference sequence). This CDR3 contains 16 residues. V was pared by 3 bases and J by 3 bases, with 8 bases of the junction left unmatched. Here the CDR3 DNA reads TGTGCCAGCAGTTTGGGGACTAATTGGGGCTACAATGAGCAGTTCTTC. It specifies CASSLGTNWGYNEQFF.

The J gene is TRBJ2-2, the V gene TRBV27; 7 bases align to TRBD2. Germline lookup yields CDR1 MNHEY and CDR2 SMNVEV (reference sequence). Unmatched junction bases numbered 4, after V lost 2 bases and J lost 4 bases. The CDR3 consists of 15 residues. For the CDR3, the DNA is TGTGCCAGCAGTTTACGGGGGGTTGGCACCGGGGAGCTGTTTTTT. Protein sequence: CASSLRGVGTGELFF.

V gene TRBV3-1 (or the pseudogene TRBV3-2) combines with J gene TRBJ2-3, with 7 bases fitting TRBD2. The germline V gene encodes CDR1 LGHDT and CDR2 YNNKEL (reference sequence). The CDR3 runs to 16 residues. The V and J ends lost 3 bases and 6 bases, in that order; junction bases with no gene match: 12. In nucleotides, the CDR3 is TGTGCCAGCAGCCACCGACTAGCCCTACTTGGGGATACGCAGTATTTT. This translates into CASSHRLALLGDTQYF.

The chain employs TRBV6-5 and TRBJ2-3, with a possible D match to TRBD2 (6 bases). The CDR3 has 13 amino acids. Trimming shortened V by 8 bases and J by 0 bases, and 9 bases separated the two germline ends. Germline CDR1 reads MNHEY; CDR2 reads SVGAGI. The CDR3 coding sequence is TGTGCCAGCGCAAGCGGGAGCACAGATACGCAGTATTTT. This sequence encodes CASASGSTDTQYF.

The CDR3 region has the DNA TGCGCCAGCAGCTTGTCGTTGGGGAGCGGGAGTTACGAGCAGTACTTC. This encodes CASSLSLGSGSYEQYF. V and J are TRBV5-1 and TRBJ2-7; TRBD2 matches 8 bases. Per the germline V gene, CDR1 is SGHRS and CDR2 is YFSETQ. The V segment lost 1 base and the J segment 4 bases; nucleotides outside the gene matches: 10. CDR3 size: 16 residues.

The chain joins TRBV13 to TRBJ1-2; D ambiguous. Germline V CDR1 and CDR2: PRHDT, FYEKMQ (reference sequence). Between the trimmed V and J ends, which lost 0 bases and 1 base, there was a span of 6 bases. This CDR3 contains 14 residues. The DNA for the CDR3 is TGTGCCAGCAGCTTAGGCAGAAATAACTATGGCTACACCTTC. Translation: CASSLGRNNYGYTF.

V and J are TRBV5-1 and TRBJ2-1; the match to TRBD2 covers 9 bases. CDR3 size: 15 residues. From germline, CDR1 is SGHRS and CDR2 YFSETQ. Trimming took 2 bases from V and 10 from J; bases not matched to a gene: 10. The CDR3: CASSLSIAGDGEQFF. The DNA of the CDR3 is TGCGCCAGCAGCTTATCAATAGCGGGAGATGGGGAGCAGTTCTTC.

In DNA, the CDR3 is TGTGCCAGCAGCCTACGGACTAGCGGGAGGGCCACTGAGCAGTTCTTC. This translates into CASSLRTSGRATEQFF. The chain combines TRBV5-6 with TRBJ2-1; 15 bases are a match to TRBD2. This CDR3 comprises 16 residues. V dropped 4 bases and J dropped 9; count of bases not matched to a gene: 8. Germline-derived CDR1 and CDR2 are SGHDT and YYEEEE.

V gene TRBV19 combines with J gene TRBJ2-5; 7 nucleotides align to TRBD2. The CDR3 consists of 18 residues. Germline loops: CDR1 LNHDA, CDR2 SQIVND (reference sequence). V was clipped by 4 bases and J by 2 bases; unmatched bases: 16. The CDR3: CASSTRILQRGGQETQYF. The DNA for the CDR3 is TGTGCCAGTAGTACTCGCATTTTACAGCGGGGCGGACAAGAGACCCAGTACTTC.

The chain joins TRBV7-2 to TRBJ2-1; D perhaps matches TRBD2 (6 bases). CDR1 is SGHTA, CDR2 FQGNSA, per germline. This CDR3 is 14 amino acids long. V was pared by 2 bases and J by 6 bases, with 11 bases between. The CDR3 nucleotides read TGTGCCAGCAGCTTAAGACTAGTTGTCAATGAGCAGTTCTTC. Protein sequence: CASSLRLVVNEQFF.

The chain carries TRBV29-1 and TRBJ2-7, with a tentative D call TRBD2 (5 bases). The CDR3 is 14 residues long. CDR1 and CDR2 from the germline V gene are SQVTM and ANQGSEA. Trimming stripped 2 bases from V and 5 bases from J, with 16 bases between. CDR3 protein: CSVELGAPPDEQYF. CDR3 nucleotides: TGCAGCGTTGAATTGGGAGCGCCTCCTGACGAGCAGTACTTC.

As regards this clone: At the DNA level, this CDR3 is encoded by other sequences in the same sample as well. V is TRBV5-1 and J is TRBJ2-1; the D is unclear. This CDR3 is built from 11 residues. V shed 1 base and J shed 8 bases, with 4 bases lying between them. Germline V lookup: CDR1 SGHRS, CDR2 YFSETQ. CDR3 nucleotide sequence: TGCGCCAGCAGCTTGTCGGATGAGCAGTTCTTC. This codes for CASSLSDEQFF.

This rearrangement joins TRBV11-2 to TRBJ2-5; TRBD2 might be the D (5 bases). The J call could be wrong; TRBJ2-7 is a better fit for the DNA end. Germline V CDR1 and CDR2: SGHAT, FQNNGV. This CDR3 has 14 amino acids. CDR3 DNA: TGTGCCAGCAGCTTAGGCGGGCGTTCAGGCGAGCAGTACTTC. Translation gives CASSLGGRSGEQYF.

This chain connects TRBV23-1 to TRBJ1-3; TRBD1 might be the D (5 bases). TRBV23-1 falls under the ORF class, with uncertain function. The CDR3 extends over 17 amino acids. Between the trimmed V and J ends, which lost 3 bases and 0 bases, there was a span of 15 bases. The CDR3 sequence is CASSHRWGSTSGNTIYF. CDR3 DNA sequence: TGCGCCAGCAGTCACCGCTGGGGCTCGACCTCTGGAAACACCATATATTTT.

The V gene is TRBV11-2, the J gene TRBJ2-2; the D gene is possibly TRBD2 (6 bases). The CDR3 contains 16 residues. V lost 4 bases, J lost 6 bases, and 18 bases lay in between. Per the germline V gene, CDR1 is SGHAT and CDR2 is FQNNGV. The CDR3 protein is CASSYPGVTRAGELFF. The CDR3 DNA reads as TGTGCCAGCAGCTACCCGGGAGTGACAAGGGCCGGGGAGCTGTTTTTT.

This clone was observed many times. The V and J genes are TRBV10-1 and TRBJ2-1; 7 bases align to TRBD1. Germline V CDR1 and CDR2: WNHNN, SYGVQD (reference sequence). The CDR3 has 14 residues. Losses at the gene ends were 2 bases for V and 6 bases for J; bases not matched to a gene: 4. CDR3 bases: TGCGCCAGCAGTGAGGCAGGGACAGTCAATGAGCAGTTCTTC. Residues: CASSEAGTVNEQFF.

The V gene is TRBV11-2, the J gene TRBJ2-1; perhaps TRBD2 as D (6 bases). This CDR3 has 14 residues. The V gene's germline CDR1 is SGHAT and CDR2 FQNNGV. V lost 0 bases to trimming and J lost 9 bases, with 12 bases between them. As DNA, the CDR3 is TGTGCCAGCAGCTTAGAAACTAGCTCGCGTGAGCAGTTCTTC. Translation gives CASSLETSSREQFF.

The rearrangement joins TRBV29-1 to TRBJ1-1; a possible D gene is TRBD1 (5 bases). V lost 7 bases and J 1 base, leaving 25 bases between the germline ends. The CDR3 runs 17 residues. The germline CDR1 and CDR2 sequences are SQVTM and ANQGSEA. CDR3 region: CSAGGASTKKKNTEAFF. The CDR3 DNA sequence: TGCAGCGCCGGCGGGGCCAGCACCAAGAAAAAGAACACTGAAGCTTTCTTT.

CDR3 sequence: CASSSSGTGRYGYTF. The DNA for the CDR3 is TGTGCCAGCAGTTCGTCCGGGACAGGACGCTATGGCTACACCTTC. The J gene is TRBJ1-2, the V gene TRBV27; 8 bases align to TRBD1. V was clipped by 4 bases and J by 4 bases; unmatched bases: 8. The CDR3 runs 15 residues. CDR1 is MNHEY, CDR2 SMNVEV, per germline (reference sequence).

The chain recombines TRBV6-5 with TRBJ1-6; tentatively, D is TRBD1 (5 bases). This CDR3 has 15 residues. Germline V lookup: CDR1 MNHEY, CDR2 SVGAGI. V lost 2 bases and J lost 7, with 12 bases in between. The CDR3 coding sequence is TGTGCCAGCAGTTACGGCAGGGCGACAAATTCACCCCTCCACTTT. It translates to CASSYGRATNSPLHF.

This clone was seen only a few times. The chain joins TRBV27 to TRBJ1-2; tentatively, D is TRBD1 (6 bases). In germline, CDR1 is MNHEY, CDR2 SMNVEV (reference sequence). The ends were cut back, 5 bases at V and 0 bases at J, with 10 bases in the middle. This CDR3 spans 14 amino acids. The CDR3 DNA sequence: TGTGCCAGCAGTCGACAGGATTCTAACTATGGCTACACCTTC. It is translated as CASSRQDSNYGYTF.